Listed here are 9 T cell receptor beta chains from one sample, sequenced in a study of cytomegalovirus exposure and HLA in healthy donors. PCR used 60 Vbeta primers and 13 Jbeta primers. The table came from immunoSEQ multiplex PCR; TCRdb's copy has only in-frame clones and leaves some out. The table lists 100,000 to 150,000 clones, over 70% of them singletons. The sequencing sample was made of PBMCs. These receptor sequences come from a female donor in good health and CMV-seronegative.

The sample holds one count of this clone. The chain recombines TRBV7-3 with TRBJ1-1; possible D gene TRBD1, 6 bases. The CDR3 runs to 14 residues. V was clipped by 5 bases and J by 3 bases, with 13 bases between them. Germline V gives CDR1 SGHTA, CDR2 FQGTGA. The CDR3: CASSVQGLHTEAFF. Here the CDR3 DNA reads TGTGCCAGCAGCGTACAGGGCCTGCACACTGAAGCTTTCTTT. Looking up the rest from reference TRBV7-3 and TRBJ1-1 gives the full variable domain: GAGVSQTPSNKVTEKGKYVELRCDPISGHTALYWYRQSLGQGPEFLIYFQGTGAADDSGLPNDRFFAVRPEGSVSTLKIQRTERGDSAVYLCASSVQGLHTEAFFGQGTRLTVV.

The chain carries TRBV10-2 and TRBJ1-1; 7 bases fit TRBD1. With 7 bases clipped from V and 0 bases from J, the junction kept 2 bases outside the gene matches. This CDR3 region has 13 residues. Germline V gene data show CDR1 as WSHSY and CDR2 as SAAADI. CDR3 in DNA: TGCGCCAGCATGACAGGGTTGAACACTGAAGCTTTCTTT. Protein product: CASMTGLNTEAFF.

CDR3 sequence: CASSVGTGRQPQHF. CDR3 DNA: TGTGCCAGCAGCGTAGGAACAGGGCGTCAGCCCCAGCATTTT. V usage is TRBV9 and J usage is TRBJ1-5; D may be TRBD1 (6 bases). Germline CDR1 reads SGDLS; CDR2 reads YYNGEE. V was trimmed by 0 bases and J by 6 bases, leaving 10 bases between them. The CDR3 loop spans 14 amino acids.

The gene calls are TRBV10-3 and TRBJ2-1; 8 nucleotides match TRBD2. CDR3 length: 16 residues. Unmatched junction bases numbered 4, after V lost 3 bases and J lost 0 bases. The germline V gene encodes CDR1 ENHRY and CDR2 SYGVKD. For the CDR3, the DNA is TGTGCCATCAGTGACACTAGCGGTAACTCCTACAATGAGCAGTTCTTC. Residues: CAISDTSGNSYNEQFF.

V usage is TRBV7-9 and J usage is TRBJ1-2; D is unclear. Trimming removed 4 bases from V and 2 bases from J, with 17 bases in between. Germline CDR1 is SEHNR and CDR2 is FQNEAQ (reference sequence). The CDR3 is 16 amino acids. The CDR3 spells CASSSGLQWQNYGYTF. CDR3 nucleotides: TGTGCCAGCAGCTCCGGACTCCAGTGGCAAAACTATGGCTACACCTTC.

The V call is TRBV28, the J call TRBJ2-1; 11 bases agree with TRBD2. Germline V lookup: CDR1 MDHEN, CDR2 SYDVKM. CDR3 size: 14 residues. The ends lost 7 bases at V and 7 bases at J; junction bases unmatched: 6. This CDR3 reads CASTSGGFQNEQFF. DNA of the CDR3: TGTGCCAGCACTAGCGGGGGGTTCCAGAATGAGCAGTTCTTC.

This sequence joins TRBV2 and TRBJ2-3; 11 bases match TRBD2. This CDR3 spans 20 amino acids. Looked up from germline, CDR1 is SNHLY and CDR2 is FYNNEI. V shed 6 bases, J shed 3 bases, and the junction held 20 bases outside the gene matches. The CDR3 nucleotides are TGTGCCAGCAGGAGGGACGGGACTAGCGGAAGCGGGGGGGGGACAGATACGCAGTATTTT. This translates into CASRRDGTSGSGGGTDTQYF.

The rearrangement links TRBV5-4 to TRBJ2-7; D perhaps matches TRBD1 (5 bases). V was trimmed by 4 bases and J by 2 bases, leaving 19 bases between them. CDR3 length: 16 residues. Germline values: CDR1 SGHNT, CDR2 YYREEE (reference sequence). CDR3 loop: CASSRDSYRSPYEQYF. DNA for the CDR3: TGTGCCAGCAGCCGCGACAGTTACCGTTCTCCCTACGAGCAGTACTTC.

The V and J genes are TRBV5-4 and TRBJ2-2; 7 bases are a match to TRBD1. V trimming: 3 bases; J trimming: 1 base; junction bases outside the gene matches: 3. This CDR3 is built from 15 residues. From germline, CDR1 is SGHNT and CDR2 YYREEE (reference sequence). This CDR3 is CASSSGTENTGELFF. The DNA for the CDR3 is TGTGCCAGCAGCTCCGGGACAGAGAACACCGGGGAGCTGTTTTTT.